The clone carrying this T cell receptor (beta chain) was found many times. Its specificity is unknown. CDR3 length: 14 amino acids. Germline V gene data show CDR1 as KGHDR and CDR2 as SFDVKD. V lost 3 bases and J lost 7, with 9 bases in between. The data derive from a study of CD8 T cells in ankylosing spondylitis. Study-wide results and caveats: A TCR beta motif of about 8 highly homologous variants seemed to mark ankylosing spondylitis blood. There were earlier reports of some motif variants in reactive arthritis synovial fluid and blood. The study looked at matched synovial fluid samples from ankylosing spondylitis patients. Disease-linked clones were reported to be significantly enriched there.

By quantitative 5'-RACE with molecular barcodes, the TCR beta libraries were made. TCRdb recomputed calls from the 5' RACE reads with MiXCR, one row per CDR3 protein. The repertoire holds around 300,000 distinct CDR3 sequences, roughly 11% seen once, with about 10% in the top ten. J is TRBJ1-6 and V is TRBV24-1; D is ambiguous. The material sequenced was blood, either unsorted or a sorted T cell fraction (not recorded which). The sequence derives from a female donor with ankylosing spondylitis or in good health (not recorded which). CDR3 amino acids: CATSDTGWNSPLHF. The CDR3 DNA sequence: TGTGCCACCAGTGATACGGGGTGGAATTCACCCCTCCACTTT.